This T cell receptor beta chain was captured in a study of identical twins. Study-level points and caveats: For cord blood, abundant beta clonotypes had fewer insertions, unlike memory repertoires, which showed none. Surplus twin overlap in beta out-of-frame sequences was less pronounced. Cross-sectional statistics underpinned the conclusions; the same donors were not followed. Compared with unrelated sharing, twin-shared out-of-frame alpha sequences had more low-probability sequences.

MiXCR, applied by TCRdb to the 5' RACE reads, yields one record per CDR3 protein. The sample has hundreds of thousands of distinct CDR3 sequences; approximately 20% are singletons. The V segment lost 6 bases and the J segment 3 bases; nucleotides outside the gene matches: 11. The CDR3 runs 16 residues. CDR1 is MDHEN, CDR2 SYDVKM, per germline. Details on this clonotype: The antigen is unknown.

These data were also reused for a study on yellow fever vaccine responses in identical twins.

Sequencing was performed on CD4+ T cells sorted from blood. This sequence joins TRBV28 and TRBJ1-2, with 9 bases that match TRBD1. The sequence was obtained from a woman under 30 in good health. Written as DNA, the CDR3 is TGTGCCAGCAGCACAAGCGCGGGACAGGGCCACTATGGCTACACCTTC. Its translation is CASSTSAGQGHYGYTF.